Each of the 20 T cell receptor beta chains below was sequenced from the same sample in a study of read filtering for tumor transcriptome and immune sequencing. Molecular barcoded adaptors covering alpha/delta and beta/gamma chains were used on 400 to 450 ng RNA. MiXCR, run by TCRdb on the reads, gives a single entry per CDR3 protein. The profile covers 20,000 to 30,000 distinct CDR3 sequences, with 20% to 25% appearing a single time and roughly a sixth taken by the ten largest. The sample was a population of CD138-negative cells sorted from bone marrow. Receptors originate from a donor aged 40 or over with multiple myeloma.

In its sample, this clonotype was seen a few times. Just one base apart from a much larger clone, this may be a read error. The rearrangement uses TRBV19 and TRBJ2-2, with D maybe TRBD2 (6 bases). This CDR3 spans 12 amino acids. Germline-derived CDR1 and CDR2 are LNHDA and SQIVND (reference sequence). CDR3 in amino acids: CASSKVTGGLFF. For the CDR3, the DNA is TGTGCCAGTAGTAAGGTCACCGGGGGGCTGTTTTTT.

There are many counts of this clonotype. The gene calls are TRBV2 and TRBJ2-5; 9 bases agree with TRBD1. V shed 4 bases and J 2 bases; nucleotides not matched to a gene: 2. Germline CDR1 and CDR2: SNHLY and FYNNEI. The CDR3 extends over 14 amino acids. The CDR3: CASSGDRVQETQYF. The CDR3 DNA follows: TGTGCCAGCAGTGGGGACAGGGTACAAGAGACCCAGTACTTC.

This clonotype was counted at least ten times. The chain links TRBV28 to TRBJ2-1; 10 positions match TRBD2. The CDR3 covers 18 residues. V shed 4 bases and J 4 bases; nucleotides not matched to a gene: 13. Germline assignment: CDR1 MDHEN and CDR2 SYDVKM. The CDR3 DNA sequence: TGTGCCAGCAGTTCCCCCCGGACTAGCGGTATTCGATACAATGAGCAGTTCTTC. Translation: CASSSPRTSGIRYNEQFF.

In its sample, this clonotype was seen many times. V usage is TRBV5-1 and J usage is TRBJ2-1; TRBD2 is a possible D gene (6 bases). Germline assignment: CDR1 SGHRS and CDR2 YFSETQ. Trimming removed 8 bases at V and 2 bases at J, with 14 bases between. The CDR3 contains 14 residues. Here the CDR3 reads CASQKEGPYNEQFF. The CDR3 coding sequence is TGCGCCAGTCAGAAGGAGGGCCCCTACAATGAGCAGTTCTTC.

The table lists this clonotype with a few counts. The gene calls are TRBV19 and TRBJ2-1, with D perhaps assigned TRBD1 or TRBD2 (7 bases each). This CDR3 has 12 amino acids. V lost 5 bases, J lost 10 bases, and 12 bases lay in between. Germline CDR1 is LNHDA and CDR2 is SQIVND (reference sequence). The CDR3 protein is CASSYRGGEQFF. CDR3 DNA: TGTGCCAGTAGTTACAGGGGAGGGGAGCAGTTCTTC.

This clonotype was recorded many times. At one of its ends the junction is not consistent with the germline gene, which may arise from a read error. The chain joins TRBV6-5 to TRBJ2-1; unclear D gene. Per germline, CDR1 MNHEY and CDR2 SVGAGI. The CDR3 covers 13 residues. CDR3 region: CASSYYGDNGQFF. CDR3 in DNA: TGTGCCAGCAGTTACTATGGTGACAATGGGCAGTTCTTC.

Note on this clonotype: A much bigger clone sits one base away, suggesting this may be a read error. The chain uses TRBV20-1 and TRBJ2-1, with TRBD2 matching 8 bases. The CDR3 totals 15 residues. From germline, CDR1 is DFQATT and CDR2 SNEGSKA (reference sequence). CDR3 sequence reads: CSAKTSATSHNEQFF. DNA for the CDR3: TGCAGTGCGAAGACTAGCGCCACCTCCCACAATGAGCAGTTCTTC.

This clonotype was recorded many times. The chain couples TRBV20-1 to TRBJ2-1; 11 bases align to TRBD2. The ends lost 3 bases at V and 0 bases at J; junction bases unmatched: 4. Germline V lookup: CDR1 DFQATT, CDR2 SNEGSKA (reference sequence). The CDR3 is 16 amino acids. The CDR3 spells CSARVAGGYSYNEQFF. The CDR3 DNA is TGCAGTGCTAGGGTAGCGGGAGGGTACTCCTACAATGAGCAGTTCTTC.

The rearrangement uses TRBV20-1 and TRBJ2-3, with 9 bases fitting TRBD2. V was clipped by 1 base and J by 2 bases; unmatched bases: 7. CDR3 length: 16 residues. The germline CDR1 and CDR2 sequences are DFQATT and SNEGSKA (reference sequence). The CDR3, as DNA: TGCAGTGCTAGAGGGATCGCGGGAGGGCCCACAGATACGCAGTATTTT. It is translated as CSARGIAGGPTDTQYF.

By share of the sample, this clonotype is medium-sized. The chain combines TRBV3-1 with TRBJ2-1; D is possibly TRBD1 or TRBD2 (5 bases each). The CDR3 consists of 16 residues. The germline V gene has CDR1 LGHDT and CDR2 YNNKEL (reference sequence). V was shortened by 0 bases and J by 0 bases, with 9 bases between the two germline ends. The CDR3 protein is CASSQETGPSYNEQFF. CDR3 coding DNA: TGTGCCAGCAGCCAAGAAACGGGGCCCTCCTACAATGAGCAGTTCTTC.

This clonotype was seen repeatedly, ten times or more. The chain carries TRBV28 and TRBJ1-4; maybe TRBD1 (6 bases). The CDR3 runs to 15 residues. V was shortened by 6 bases and J by 8 bases, with 19 bases between the two germline ends. The germline V gene encodes CDR1 MDHEN and CDR2 SYDVKM. CDR3 amino acids: CASRAGDLRREKLFF. The CDR3, as DNA: TGTGCCAGCAGAGCAGGGGACCTGAGACGGGAAAAACTGTTTTTT.

This clonotype was recorded many times. The rearrangement links TRBV12-3 or TRBV12-4 to TRBJ2-2, with TRBD2 as a possible D gene (5 bases). The V end lost 2 bases, the J end lost 2 bases, and 9 bases lay between the germline ends. This CDR3 has 15 amino acids. The CDR3 nucleotides are TGTGCCAGCAGTTTAAGGAGCGGTAACACCGGGGAGCTGTTTTTT. Translation gives CASSLRSGNTGELFF.

With respect to this clonotype: One end of the junction does not line up with germline, which may come from a read error. The V and J genes are TRBV9 and TRBJ1-4; TRBD1 aligns across 7 bases. Germline V lookup: CDR1 SGDLS, CDR2 YYNGEE. The CDR3 contains 15 residues. The CDR3 reads CPSSVAGTDYEKLFF. In nucleotides, the CDR3 is TGTCCCAGCAGCGTAGCTGGGACAGACTATGAAAAACTGTTTTTT.

This clonotype was observed many times. The rearrangement uses TRBV7-3 and TRBJ2-5; TRBD1 aligns across 7 bases. The CDR3 runs to 15 residues. Per germline, CDR1 SGHTA and CDR2 FQGTGA. The V segment lost 0 bases and the J segment 5 bases; nucleotides outside the gene matches: 6. The chain's CDR3 is CASSLTGGGSETQYF. The DNA for the CDR3 is TGTGCCAGCAGCTTAACAGGGGGCGGATCTGAGACCCAGTACTTC.

This clonotype is medium-sized within its sample. This chain joins TRBV20-1 and TRBJ2-1; the D is unclear. Germline V lookup: CDR1 DFQATT, CDR2 SNEGSKA (reference sequence). The length of the CDR3 is 15 residues. V shed 0 bases and J shed 3 bases, with 12 bases lying between them. The CDR3 region is CSARDFRRVYNEQFF. In DNA form, the CDR3 reads TGCAGTGCTAGAGATTTCAGGAGAGTCTACAATGAGCAGTTCTTC.

A few counts support this clonotype. CDR3 nucleotide sequence: TGTGCCAGCAGCTTGGTGGGGTACGAGCAGTACTTC. It codes for CASSLVGYEQYF. The chain couples TRBV5-4 to TRBJ2-7, with no clear D. Germline V gene data show CDR1 as SGHNT and CDR2 as YYREEE (reference sequence). The germline V and J ends were trimmed by 0 bases and 4 bases, with 5 bases remaining between them. CDR3 length equals 12 residues.

This clonotype has at least ten counts. V usage is TRBV3-1 and J usage is TRBJ2-3; the match to TRBD2 covers 8 bases. Germline V gives CDR1 LGHDT, CDR2 YNNKEL (reference sequence). CDR3 length: 17 amino acids. J was trimmed by 6 bases and V by 4 bases; bases with no gene match: 15. DNA for the CDR3: TGTGCCAGCAGCCCCCGTACTAGCGGAGATGGTGAGGATACGCAGTATTTT. It codes for CASSPRTSGDGEDTQYF.

This clonotype was seen ten or more times. V gene TRBV30 combines with J gene TRBJ2-7, with D hard to call. The V gene's germline CDR1 is GTSNPN and CDR2 SVGIG (reference sequence). The CDR3 is 13 residues long. With 3 bases removed from V and 5 bases from J, the gap between germline ends came to 14 bases. The DNA of the CDR3 is TGTGCCTGGAGGTTCTCAGCCCCCAACGAGCAGTACTTC. This gives the protein CAWRFSAPNEQYF.

Worth noting for this clonotype: A read error may be the cause here, since a much bigger clone is one base away. The chain has TRBV6-5 and TRBJ1-1; no reliable D call. The CDR3 consists of 12 residues. V shed 7 bases and J shed 10 bases, with 16 bases lying between them. Germline loops: CDR1 MNHEY, CDR2 SVGAGI. CDR3 sequence: CASMQWAGGAFF. The CDR3 nucleotides are TGTGCCAGCATGCAGTGGGCGGGAGGAGCTTTCTTT.

By share, this clonotype counts as medium-sized. The chain couples TRBV19 to TRBJ2-1, with a tentative D call TRBD1 (6 bases). Trimming cost V 5 bases and J 4 bases, with 12 bases left between them. CDR3 size: 14 residues. CDR1 LNHDA and CDR2 SQIVND come from the germline V gene (reference sequence). The CDR3 here is CASSPRRGYNEQFF. DNA of the CDR3: TGTGCCAGTAGTCCCCGAAGGGGGTACAATGAGCAGTTCTTC.